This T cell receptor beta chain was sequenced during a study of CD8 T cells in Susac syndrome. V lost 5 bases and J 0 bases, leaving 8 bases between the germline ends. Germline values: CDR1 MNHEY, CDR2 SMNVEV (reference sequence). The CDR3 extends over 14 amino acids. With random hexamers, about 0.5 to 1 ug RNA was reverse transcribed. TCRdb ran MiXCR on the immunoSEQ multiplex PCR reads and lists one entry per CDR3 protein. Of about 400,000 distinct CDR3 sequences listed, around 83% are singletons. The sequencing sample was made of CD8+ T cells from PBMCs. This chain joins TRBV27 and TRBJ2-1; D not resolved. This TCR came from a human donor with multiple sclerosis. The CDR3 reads CASSPGNSYNEQFF. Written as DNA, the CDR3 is TGTGCCAGCAGTCCTGGGAACTCCTACAATGAGCAGTTCTTC.